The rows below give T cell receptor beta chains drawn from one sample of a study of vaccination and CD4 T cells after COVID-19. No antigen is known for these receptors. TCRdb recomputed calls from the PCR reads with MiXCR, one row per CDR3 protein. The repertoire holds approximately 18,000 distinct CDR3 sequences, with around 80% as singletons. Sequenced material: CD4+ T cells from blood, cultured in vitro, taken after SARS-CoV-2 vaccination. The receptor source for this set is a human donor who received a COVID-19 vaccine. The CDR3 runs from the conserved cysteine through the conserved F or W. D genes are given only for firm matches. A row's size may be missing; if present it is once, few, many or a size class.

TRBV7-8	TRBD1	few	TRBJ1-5	CASSLISGRQGNQPQHF	TGTGCCAGCAGCTTAATTTCAGGGCGACAGGGTAACCAGCCCCAGCATTTT
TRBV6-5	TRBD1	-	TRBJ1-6	CASSSTPGGGDAPLHF	TGTGCCAGCAGTTCCACACCAGGGGGCGGCGATGCGCCCCTCCACTTT
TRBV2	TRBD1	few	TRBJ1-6	CASSVRGQGNSPLHF	TGTGCCAGCAGTGTCAGAGGACAGGGTAATTCACCCCTCCACTTT
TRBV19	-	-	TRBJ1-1	CASSIFDGNTEAFF	TGTGCCAGTAGTATATTCGACGGGAACACTGAAGCTTTCTTT
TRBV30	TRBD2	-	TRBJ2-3	CAWNPGGADTQYF	TGTGCCTGGAACCCGGGGGGTGCAGATACGCAGTATTTT
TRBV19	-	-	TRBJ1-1	CASSFGGLNTEAFF	TGTGCCAGTAGTTTTGGGGGTCTGAACACTGAAGCTTTCTTT
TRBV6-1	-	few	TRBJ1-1	CAGWGENTEAFF	TGTGCCGGCTGGGGGGAGAACACTGAAGCTTTCTTT
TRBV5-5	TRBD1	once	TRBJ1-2	CASSFDRGGGYTF	TGTGCCAGCAGCTTTGACAGGGGAGGTGGCTACACCTTC
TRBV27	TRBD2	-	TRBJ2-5	CASSPASGGAETQYF	TGTGCCAGCAGTCCGGCGAGCGGGGGGGCGGAGACCCAGTACTTC
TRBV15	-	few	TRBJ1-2	CATSVDNYGYTF	TGTGCCACGTCGGTGGACAACTATGGCTACACCTTC